A selection of T cell receptor beta chains follows, all from one sample in a study of blood T cell repertoires in COVID-19. Measured with immunoSEQ multiplex PCR; TCRdb has only the in-frame clones, and not every one. The table has 100,000 or so clones, roughly 86% seen once; the top ten hold under 7.5%. Sequenced: peripheral blood. These TCRs come from a woman aged 55 to 70 with acute or convalescent COVID-19. CDR3s include the opening cysteine and the closing phenylalanine or tryptophan. Fields, in order: D gene, clone size, J gene, V gene, CDR3 protein, CDR3 DNA. D genes are given only for firm matches. Expanded clones get a size class; other rows say once, few or many, or leave the size out.

d_call: .
clone_size: .
j_call: TRBJ2-3
v_call: TRBV7-9
cdr3_aa: CASSPRGGLSTDTQYF
cdr3_nt: TGTGCCAGCAGCCCCCGTGGCGGCTTAAGCACAGATACGCAGTATTTT

d_call: TRBD2
clone_size: .
j_call: TRBJ2-3
v_call: TRBV27
cdr3_aa: CASSLFGTSGSKDTQYF
cdr3_nt: TGTGCCAGCAGTTTATTTGGGACTAGCGGGAGTAAGGATACGCAGTATTTT

d_call: .
clone_size: .
j_call: TRBJ1-3
v_call: TRBV5-5
cdr3_aa: CASSQITGSGNTIYF
cdr3_nt: TGTGCCAGCAGCCAGATCACAGGGTCTGGAAACACCATATATTTT

d_call: TRBD2
clone_size: .
j_call: TRBJ2-3
v_call: TRBV6-4
cdr3_aa: CASRRLAGAGDTQYF
cdr3_nt: TGTGCCAGCCGACGACTAGCGGGAGCCGGAGATACGCAGTATTTT

d_call: TRBD1
clone_size: .
j_call: TRBJ1-4
v_call: TRBV9
cdr3_aa: CASSPGQLREKLFF
cdr3_nt: TGTGCCAGCAGCCCGGGACAGTTAAGAGAAAAACTGTTTTTT

d_call: TRBD2
clone_size: .
j_call: TRBJ2-1
v_call: TRBV2
cdr3_aa: CASSELAGTYNEQFF
cdr3_nt: TGTGCCAGCAGTGAACTAGCGGGGACCTACAATGAGCAGTTCTTC

d_call: .
clone_size: .
j_call: TRBJ2-7
v_call: TRBV9
cdr3_aa: CASSVVGGEQYF
cdr3_nt: TGTGCCAGCAGCGTAGTAGGAGGAGAGCAGTACTTC

d_call: .
clone_size: once
j_call: TRBJ1-2
v_call: TRBV19
cdr3_aa: CASLPWRGFRWQIDGYTF
cdr3_nt: TGTGCCAGCCTACCATGGAGAGGTTTTCGATGGCAGATCGATGGCTACACCTTC

d_call: TRBD1
clone_size: once
j_call: TRBJ2-5
v_call: TRBV3-1/TRBV3-2
cdr3_aa: CASSVQGSGETQYF
cdr3_nt: TGTGCCAGCAGCGTACAGGGGAGTGGGGAGACCCAGTACTTC

d_call: .
clone_size: .
j_call: TRBJ2-3
v_call: TRBV28
cdr3_aa: CASGSPPGGAGTLDTDTQYF
cdr3_nt: TGTGCCAGCGGTTCCCCGCCTGGGGGAGCGGGCACTCTAGACACAGATACGCAGTATTTT

d_call: .
clone_size: once
j_call: TRBJ1-2
v_call: TRBV3-1/TRBV3-2
cdr3_aa: CASSQDLAGRYTF
cdr3_nt: TGTGCCAGCAGCCAAGATTTGGCAGGTCGCTACACCTTC

d_call: TRBD2
clone_size: .
j_call: TRBJ2-6
v_call: TRBV18
cdr3_aa: CASSPGGPNVLTF
cdr3_nt: TGTGCCAGCTCCCCGGGGGGACCCAACGTCCTGACTTTC

d_call: .
clone_size: .
j_call: TRBJ1-1
v_call: TRBV19
cdr3_aa: CASSIGMNTEAFF
cdr3_nt: TGTGCCAGTAGTATAGGTATGAACACTGAAGCTTTCTTT

d_call: TRBD2
clone_size: .
j_call: TRBJ2-7
v_call: TRBV30
cdr3_aa: CAQTSGTYEQYF
cdr3_nt: TGTGCCCAGACTAGCGGGACCTACGAGCAGTACTTC

d_call: .
clone_size: .
j_call: TRBJ2-4
v_call: TRBV9
cdr3_aa: CASSPQGGASLNWAKNIQYF
cdr3_nt: TGTGCCAGCAGCCCACAAGGGGGGGCAAGCCTAAATTGGGCCAAAAACATTCAGTACTTC

d_call: TRBD2
clone_size: .
j_call: TRBJ2-3
v_call: TRBV5-1
cdr3_aa: CASSPNRAGVTDTQYF
cdr3_nt: TGCGCCAGCAGCCCGAACCGAGCGGGAGTCACAGATACGCAGTATTTT

d_call: TRBD2
clone_size: .
j_call: TRBJ2-5
v_call: TRBV10-3
cdr3_aa: CAISQGLRETQYF
cdr3_nt: TGTGCCATCAGTCAGGGACTAAGAGAGACCCAGTACTTC

d_call: TRBD2
clone_size: .
j_call: TRBJ2-5
v_call: TRBV6-5
cdr3_aa: CASSIGLAGKGTQYF
cdr3_nt: TGTGCCAGCAGCATTGGACTAGCGGGAAAGGGGACCCAGTACTTC

d_call: .
clone_size: .
j_call: TRBJ1-5
v_call: TRBV7-9
cdr3_aa: CASSTDSLNQPQHF
cdr3_nt: TGTGCCAGCAGTACGGACAGTTTAAATCAGCCCCAGCATTTT

d_call: .
clone_size: once
j_call: TRBJ1-4
v_call: TRBV27
cdr3_aa: CASSLQGHNEKLFF
cdr3_nt: TGTGCCAGCAGTTTACAGGGGCATAATGAAAAACTGTTTTTT

d_call: .
clone_size: .
j_call: TRBJ2-3
v_call: TRBV3-1/TRBV3-2
cdr3_aa: CASSQGRFSTDTQYF
cdr3_nt: TGTGCCAGCAGCCAAGGGCGGTTTAGCACAGATACGCAGTATTTT

d_call: .
clone_size: .
j_call: TRBJ2-1
v_call: TRBV11-1
cdr3_aa: CASSLEQHNEQFF
cdr3_nt: TGTGCCAGCAGCTTAGAACAGCACAATGAGCAGTTCTTC

d_call: TRBD1
clone_size: .
j_call: TRBJ1-1
v_call: TRBV6-5
cdr3_aa: CASSILDRATEAFF
cdr3_nt: TGTGCCAGCAGTATTCTTGACAGGGCCACTGAAGCTTTCTTT

d_call: .
clone_size: .
j_call: TRBJ1-5
v_call: TRBV7-9
cdr3_aa: CASSFATGGQPQHF
cdr3_nt: TGTGCCAGCAGCTTCGCTACGGGGGGTCAGCCCCAGCATTTT

d_call: .
clone_size: .
j_call: TRBJ2-1
v_call: TRBV7-8
cdr3_aa: CASSLDRVTLKQFF
cdr3_nt: TGTGCCAGCAGCTTAGACAGGGTAACTCTAAAGCAGTTCTTC

d_call: TRBD1
clone_size: .
j_call: TRBJ2-1
v_call: TRBV2
cdr3_aa: CASRPGQGIYNEQFF
cdr3_nt: TGTGCCAGCAGACCGGGACAGGGGATCTACAATGAGCAGTTCTTC

d_call: TRBD2
clone_size: .
j_call: TRBJ2-3
v_call: TRBV11-2
cdr3_aa: CASSLEASGSGPDTQYF
cdr3_nt: TGTGCCAGCAGCTTAGAGGCTAGCGGCAGCGGCCCAGATACGCAGTATTTT

d_call: TRBD2
clone_size: .
j_call: TRBJ2-1
v_call: TRBV19
cdr3_aa: CASSIDVGGPRNEQFF
cdr3_nt: TGTGCCAGTAGTATAGACGTGGGAGGGCCGCGGAATGAGCAGTTCTTC

d_call: .
clone_size: few
j_call: TRBJ1-4
v_call: TRBV5-1
cdr3_aa: CASRAGRGEKLFF
cdr3_nt: TGCGCCAGCAGGGCAGGGAGGGGTGAAAAACTGTTTTTT

d_call: TRBD2
clone_size: .
j_call: TRBJ2-7
v_call: TRBV27
cdr3_aa: CATGTSGSGEQYF
cdr3_nt: TGTGCCACCGGGACTAGCGGGAGCGGGGAGCAGTACTTC

d_call: .
clone_size: .
j_call: TRBJ2-1
v_call: TRBV12-1
cdr3_aa: CASSFAAPMATSGRDNEQFF
cdr3_nt: TGTGCCAGCAGCTTTGCAGCTCCAATGGCGACTAGCGGGAGGGACAATGAGCAGTTCTTC

d_call: TRBD2
clone_size: .
j_call: TRBJ2-2
v_call: TRBV27
cdr3_aa: CASSILAGMNTGELFF
cdr3_nt: TGTGCCAGCAGTATACTAGCGGGCATGAACACCGGGGAGCTGTTTTTT

d_call: TRBD1
clone_size: .
j_call: TRBJ1-2
v_call: TRBV6-1
cdr3_aa: CASSDGGQGFLYGYTF
cdr3_nt: TGTGCCAGCAGTGACGGGGGACAGGGTTTTCTTTATGGCTACACCTTC

d_call: .
clone_size: .
j_call: TRBJ1-3
v_call: TRBV5-6
cdr3_aa: CASSQGGSTIYF
cdr3_nt: TGTGCCAGCAGCCAAGGGGGAAGCACCATATATTTT

d_call: TRBD1
clone_size: .
j_call: TRBJ1-5
v_call: TRBV12-3/TRBV12-4
cdr3_aa: CASSIRGSQPQHF
cdr3_nt: TGTGCCAGCAGCATCAGGGGGTCCCAGCCCCAGCATTTT

d_call: .
clone_size: .
j_call: TRBJ1-1
v_call: TRBV6-1
cdr3_aa: CASSGSFGGGDTEAFF
cdr3_nt: TGTGCCAGCAGTGGGTCGTTCGGAGGGGGGGACACTGAAGCTTTCTTT

d_call: .
clone_size: .
j_call: TRBJ1-1
v_call: TRBV10-1
cdr3_aa: CASSEFSGTEAFF
cdr3_nt: TGCGCCAGCAGTGAGTTTTCGGGCACTGAAGCTTTCTTT

d_call: .
clone_size: few
j_call: TRBJ2-1
v_call: TRBV7-6
cdr3_aa: CASSRSGPSYNEQFF
cdr3_nt: TGTGCCAGCAGCCGGAGCGGGCCCTCCTACAATGAGCAGTTCTTC

d_call: TRBD2
clone_size: .
j_call: TRBJ2-1
v_call: TRBV29-1
cdr3_aa: CSDRDPGRNEQFF
cdr3_nt: TGCAGCGACCGGGACCCCGGGAGGAATGAGCAGTTCTTC

d_call: .
clone_size: once
j_call: TRBJ1-1
v_call: TRBV7-9
cdr3_aa: CASSLSTSGTEAFF
cdr3_nt: TGTGCCAGCAGCTTATCTACGTCGGGCACTGAAGCTTTCTTT

d_call: .
clone_size: once
j_call: TRBJ1-1
v_call: TRBV10-1
cdr3_aa: CASSVSTGPGRAFF
cdr3_nt: TGCGCCAGCAGTGTGTCGACAGGCCCAGGGCGGGCTTTCTTT

d_call: TRBD1
clone_size: .
j_call: TRBJ1-1
v_call: TRBV5-6
cdr3_aa: CASSLPSTGVNTEAFF
cdr3_nt: TGTGCCAGCAGCTTGCCGAGTACAGGGGTGAACACTGAAGCTTTCTTT

d_call: TRBD2
clone_size: .
j_call: TRBJ2-1
v_call: TRBV7-9
cdr3_aa: CASSPGLAGPEDEQFF
cdr3_nt: TGTGCCAGCAGCCCGGGACTAGCGGGCCCTGAAGACGAGCAGTTCTTC

d_call: .
clone_size: .
j_call: TRBJ2-3
v_call: TRBV18
cdr3_aa: CASSPQGAGADTQYF
cdr3_nt: TGTGCCAGCTCACCGCAGGGGGCGGGGGCAGATACGCAGTATTTT

d_call: .
clone_size: few
j_call: TRBJ2-7
v_call: TRBV4-1
cdr3_aa: CASSQDQGLGEQYF
cdr3_nt: TGCGCCAGCAGCCAAGACCAGGGGCTAGGCGAGCAGTACTTC

d_call: .
clone_size: .
j_call: TRBJ1-2
v_call: TRBV28
cdr3_aa: CASLDNNYGYTF
cdr3_nt: TGTGCCAGCTTGGACAACAACTATGGCTACACCTTC

d_call: .
clone_size: .
j_call: TRBJ1-2
v_call: TRBV7-9
cdr3_aa: CASSQQSGRTNYGYTF
cdr3_nt: TGTGCCAGCAGCCAACAATCAGGCCGAACGAACTATGGCTACACCTTC

d_call: TRBD1
clone_size: .
j_call: TRBJ1-4
v_call: TRBV10-1
cdr3_aa: CASSVDGQGCEKLFF
cdr3_nt: TGCGCCAGCAGTGTAGATGGACAGGGGTGTGAGAAACTGTTTTTT